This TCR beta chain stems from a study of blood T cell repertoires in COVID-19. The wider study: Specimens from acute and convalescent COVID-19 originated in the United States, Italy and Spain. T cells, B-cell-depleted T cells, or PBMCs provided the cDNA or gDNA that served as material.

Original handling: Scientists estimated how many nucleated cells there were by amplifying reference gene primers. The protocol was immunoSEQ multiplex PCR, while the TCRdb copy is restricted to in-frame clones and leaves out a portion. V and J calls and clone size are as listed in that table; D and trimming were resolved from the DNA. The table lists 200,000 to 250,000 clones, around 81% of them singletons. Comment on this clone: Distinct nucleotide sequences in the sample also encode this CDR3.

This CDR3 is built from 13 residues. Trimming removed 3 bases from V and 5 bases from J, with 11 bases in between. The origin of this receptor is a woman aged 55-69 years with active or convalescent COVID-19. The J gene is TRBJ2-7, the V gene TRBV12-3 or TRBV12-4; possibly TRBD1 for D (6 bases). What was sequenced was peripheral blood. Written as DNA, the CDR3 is TGTGCCAGCAGTTTTAACAGGGCAGACGAGCAGTACTTC. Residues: CASSFNRADEQYF.